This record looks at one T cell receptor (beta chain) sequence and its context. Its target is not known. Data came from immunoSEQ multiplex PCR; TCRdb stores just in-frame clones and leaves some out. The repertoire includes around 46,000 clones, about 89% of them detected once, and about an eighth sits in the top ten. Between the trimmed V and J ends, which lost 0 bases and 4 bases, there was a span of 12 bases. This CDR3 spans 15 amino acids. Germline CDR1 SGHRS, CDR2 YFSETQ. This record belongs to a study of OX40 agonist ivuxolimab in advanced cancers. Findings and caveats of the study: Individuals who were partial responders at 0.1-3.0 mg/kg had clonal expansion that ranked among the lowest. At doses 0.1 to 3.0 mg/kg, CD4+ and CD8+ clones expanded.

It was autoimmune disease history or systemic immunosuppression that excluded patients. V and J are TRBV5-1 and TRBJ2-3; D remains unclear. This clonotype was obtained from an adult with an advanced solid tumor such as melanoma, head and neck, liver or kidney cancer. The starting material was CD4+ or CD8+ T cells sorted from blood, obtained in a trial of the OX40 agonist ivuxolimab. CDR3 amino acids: CASSLAGHGADTQYF. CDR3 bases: TGCGCCAGCAGCTTGGCCGGTCATGGGGCAGATACGCAGTATTTT.